This T cell receptor beta chain was profiled in a study of CD8 T cells in ankylosing spondylitis (dated by TCRdb to about 2017). Broadly, across the study: To find TCR variants linked to disease, the study profiled T cell receptor beta repertoires in ankylosing spondylitis patients and healthy donors. The full study cohort comprised about 24 ankylosing spondylitis patients and 85 to 120 healthy donors. Samples of peripheral blood were taken, and for ankylosing spondylitis patients, synovial fluid was collected as well. What the authors observed across the whole study: Blood from ankylosing spondylitis patients appeared to be characterized by a TCR beta motif composed of 7 to 9 highly homologous amino acid variants. Some of the motif variants had been reported before in the synovial fluid and blood of reactive arthritis patients, a finding that suggests common disease-initiation mechanisms. The disease-linked clones had a CD8+ phenotype and were found at relatively low frequencies in peripheral blood. The disease-linked clones were reported as significantly enriched in matched synovial fluid samples from ankylosing spondylitis patients.

The sequencing machine was an Illumina HiSeq 2500. TCR beta libraries were prepared by quantitative 5'-RACE with molecular barcodes. Processing in the source paper ran as follows. A new computational method based on a probabilistic model of VDJ rearrangement was used to identify disease-linked TCR variants. TCRdb ran its own pipeline on the public reads, namely fastp trimming at Q25 and MiXCR clone calling, and kept in-frame beta chains. Merged by CDR3 protein, the rows form single entries marked with the most common genes and DNA. TCRdb's processing, not the study's, gives the V and J calls here. Here the sample has roughly 670,000 distinct CDR3 sequences; under 20% occur a single time. The ten biggest clones cover 15% to 20% of the sample. About this clonotype: The target of this receptor is not known. No base quality information exists; no much larger clone differs at one position.

Germline trimming: 1 base from V, 7 bases from J; junction bases outside gene matches: 12. The CDR3 starts with the cysteine, ends with the phenylalanine, and has 17 residues. The kept DNA is CDR3 alone, 51 bases in frame from the first base. CDR1 SGHAT and CDR2 FQNNGV were looked up in the germline V gene. Here the chain combines TRBV11-2 and TRBJ2-1; TRBD2 aligns with 8 central bases. The clonotype originates from a male donor with ankylosing spondylitis. Input material: blood, either unsorted or a sorted T cell fraction (not recorded which). The bases are TGTGCCAGCAGCTTAGTGGGGCGGGGGGCTTCTCGAAATGAGCAGTTCTTC. The encoded protein is CASSLVGRGASRNEQFF.